Below are 13 T cell receptor beta chains sequenced from a single sample in a study of CD8+CD57+ T cells in acquired aplastic anemia. Patients who underwent sequencing had shown CD8+CD57+ cell expansion by flow cytometry. TCR beta VDJ and CDR3 profiles were obtained from a genomic DNA template. TCRdb used MiXCR to reprocess the reads, holding one entry per CDR3 protein. The sample includes 400,000 to 600,000 distinct CDR3 sequences, approximately 32% of them seen just once. The sequenced sample was sorted CD4+, CD8+, or CD8+CD57+ T cells (not recorded which) from PBMCs. The receptors were sampled from a human donor with aplastic anemia.

This clonotype was recorded many times. This chain joins TRBV2 and TRBJ1-1; D may be TRBD1 (6 bases). CDR3 length: 14 amino acids. Germline V lookup: CDR1 SNHLY, CDR2 FYNNEI. The V and J ends lost 6 bases and 1 base respectively, with 12 bases between them. The DNA for the CDR3 is TGTGCCAGCAGAGCGGGACACACGAACACTGAAGCTTTCTTT. Protein sequence: CASRAGHTNTEAFF.

This clonotype was seen at least ten times. V is TRBV9 and J is TRBJ2-3; D is perhaps TRBD1 (6 bases). V was shortened by 4 bases and J by 2 bases, with 11 bases between the two germline ends. This CDR3 has 14 residues. Germline CDR1 and CDR2: SGDLS and YYNGEE. The CDR3 loop is CASSIRTVTDTQYF. CDR3 nucleotide sequence: TGTGCCAGCAGCATAAGGACAGTCACAGATACGCAGTATTTT.

This clonotype showed up many times. The rearrangement links TRBV5-5 to TRBJ1-5; TRBD1 aligns across 9 bases. The V and J ends lost 4 bases and 7 bases, in that order; junction bases with no gene match: 9. This CDR3 contains 15 residues. Germline lookup yields CDR1 SGHKS and CDR2 YYEKEE (reference sequence). CDR3 region: CASSQGQGGQQPQHF. Here the CDR3 DNA reads TGTGCCAGCAGCCAGGGACAGGGCGGACAACAGCCCCAGCATTTT.

The CDR3 is CASSFAYGYTF. The CDR3 DNA sequence: TGTGCCAGCAGTTTCGCCTATGGCTACACCTTC. The chain carries TRBV6-5 and TRBJ1-2, with D unclear. There are 11 residues in the CDR3. CDR1 is MNHEY and CDR2 is SVGAGI in the germline V gene. The ends were cut back, 4 bases at V and 4 bases at J, with 4 bases in the middle.

This clonotype was found a few times. J is TRBJ1-6 and V is TRBV27; TRBD1 agrees at 7 bases. This CDR3 has 15 residues. Germline V gene sequence: CDR1 MNHEY, CDR2 SMNVEV (reference sequence). J lost 9 bases, V lost 6 bases, and 11 bases had no gene match. The CDR3 loop is CASRHQTGDSSPLHF. The DNA for the CDR3 is TGTGCCAGCAGACACCAAACAGGGGATAGTTCACCCCTCCACTTT.

This clonotype was counted many times. The V gene is TRBV19, the J gene TRBJ1-5; 7 nucleotides agree with TRBD1. The germline CDR1 and CDR2 sequences are LNHDA and SQIVND (reference sequence). Trimming at V came to 7 bases and at J to 2 bases, leaving 11 bases not matched to a gene. The length of the CDR3 is 16 residues. The CDR3, as DNA: TGTGCCAGTACCCCCAGACAGGGCTTTGGCAATCAGCCCCAGCATTTT. Translating it yields CASTPRQGFGNQPQHF.

This clonotype appeared many times. The V and J genes are TRBV9 and TRBJ2-7, with 7 bases aligning to TRBD2. CDR3 length equals 14 residues. Germline trimming cut 0 bases from V and 3 bases from J; bases unmatched to any gene: 3. Germline V lookup: CDR1 SGDLS, CDR2 YYNGEE. The CDR3 bases are TGTGCCAGCAGCGTAGGCGGGGGTATCTACGAGCAGTACTTC. It yields the protein CASSVGGGIYEQYF.

CDR3 nucleotide sequence: TGTGCCAGCAGCCAAGACGGGACGCCGGGAATCCGTGGTGGGCAGTACTTC. Its translation: CASSQDGTPGIRGGQYF. The rearrangement uses TRBV4-2 and TRBJ2-7; D possibly uses TRBD1 or TRBD2 (5 bases each). The CDR3 has 17 amino acids. Germline V gene data show CDR1 as LGHNA and CDR2 as YNFKEQ. V was pared by 0 bases and J by 9 bases, with 24 bases between.

This sequence joins TRBV5-1 and TRBJ2-2; D may match TRBD1 or TRBD2 (5 bases each). CDR1 is SGHRS, CDR2 YFSETQ, per germline. The CDR3 has 16 amino acids. Trimming took off 2 bases at V and 1 base at J, with 12 bases between the two ends. The CDR3 DNA reads TGCGCCAGCAGCTTAAGTGGGACGGGGAACACCGGGGAGCTGTTTTTT. Its translation is CASSLSGTGNTGELFF. The full variable domain, completed using reference TRBV5-1 and TRBJ2-2, is KAGVTQTPRYLIKTRGQQVTLSCSPISGHRSVSWYQQTPGQGLQFLFEYFSETQRNKGNFPGRFSGRQFSNSRSEMNVSTLELGDSALYLCASSLSGTGNTGELFFGEGSRLTVL.

V gene TRBV19 combines with J gene TRBJ2-5; the D call may be TRBD1 or TRBD2 (6 bases each). In germline, CDR1 is LNHDA, CDR2 SQIVND (reference sequence). The CDR3 spans 14 residues. V was trimmed by 8 bases and J by 5 bases, leaving 18 bases between them. The CDR3, as DNA: TGTGCCAGTTCGGTCACGGGGGCCATGGAGACCCAGTACTTC. It specifies CASSVTGAMETQYF.

The chain uses TRBV24-1 and TRBJ2-7; 10 bases are a match to TRBD2. Germline V gene data show CDR1 as KGHDR and CDR2 as SFDVKD. The CDR3 length is 17 residues. The V gene end was trimmed by 5 bases and the J gene end by 1 base; junction bases not matched to a gene: 10. The CDR3 nucleotides are TGTGCCACCAGTGTCGCCAGCTCACTAGCGGGATCCTACGAGCAGTACTTC. It translates to CATSVASSLAGSYEQYF.

This clonotype was picked up a small number of times. The chain is built from TRBV4-2 and TRBJ2-5; TRBD2 aligns across 10 bases. The ends lost 3 bases at V and 5 bases at J; junction bases unmatched: 15. This CDR3 spans 18 amino acids. CDR1 and CDR2 (germline): LGHNA, YNFKEQ. This CDR3 reads CASSHDRGSGGDRETQYF. The CDR3, as DNA: TGTGCCAGCAGCCACGATCGAGGCAGCGGGGGGGACCGGGAGACCCAGTACTTC.

This chain uses TRBV24-1 with TRBJ2-7; 14 bases line up with TRBD2. The ends lost 12 bases at V and 3 bases at J; junction bases unmatched: 3. The CDR3 runs to 13 residues. Germline values: CDR1 KGHDR, CDR2 SFDVKD. The CDR3 is CAGGTSGGYEQYF. The CDR3 nucleotides read TGTGCCGGAGGGACTAGCGGGGGCTACGAGCAGTACTTC.